Following are 8 T cell receptor gamma chains from one sample sequenced in a study of gamma-delta T cells after stem cell transplantation (TCRdb year 2016). Library preparation was by RT-PCR. TCRdb lists the instrument as Illumina MiSeq. Clonotypes were called again by TCRdb from the public reads via CATT, and duplicate nucleotide sequences were then merged into one entry. In all, the sample holds about 2,000 gamma-chain clones, and more than 6.5% of those were seen once. The ten largest account for roughly 62% of the sample. The sample taken for sequencing was gamma-delta T cells. The source is a human donor. It is not recorded whose cells these are; they may come from a transplant donor.

Worth noting for this clone: A much larger clone is a single base away; this may be a read error. Other DNA sequences within the sample encode an identical CDR3. V gene TRGV9 combines with J gene TRGJ1 or TRGJ2. Germline V gene sequence: CDR1 GITISATS, CDR2 ISYDGTV (reference sequence). The length of the CDR3 is 15 residues. For the CDR3, the DNA is TGTGCCTTGTGGGAAGTGTTACATTATCATTATAATAAACTCTTT. Translating it yields CALWEVLHYHYNKLF.

This clone is categorized as medium-sized (0.01 to 0.1%). Other DNA variants within this sample encode the same CDR3. The chain recombines TRGV9 with TRGJP. CDR3 length equals 16 residues. Germline V CDR1 and CDR2: GITISATS, ISYDGTV (reference sequence). The J segment lost 4 bases and the V segment lost 2 bases, leaving 2 bases of the junction unmatched. CDR3 nucleotide sequence: TGTGCCTTGTGGGAGGCACAAGAGTTGGGCAAAAAAATCAAGGTATTT. This translates into CALWEAQELGKKIKVF.

The J gene is TRGJ1 or TRGJ2, the V gene TRGV9. TCRdb leaves out the J gene; it was filled in here by matching the DNA to germline. CDR1 and CDR2 from the germline V gene are GITISATS and ISYDGTV (reference sequence). CDR3 length: 14 amino acids. The J segment lost 8 bases and the V segment lost 4 bases, leaving 14 bases of the junction unmatched. The CDR3 sequence: CALWDEANNDKKLF. Written as DNA, the CDR3 is TGTGCCTTGTGGGATGAAGCGAATAATGATAAGAAACTCTTT.

With respect to this clone: The protein recorded in TCRdb matches a much larger clone and deviates from this DNA's translation at residue 13, suggesting a read error; the protein here is obtained by translating the DNA. The rearrangement links TRGV9 to TRGJP. TCRdb leaves out the J gene; it was filled in here by matching the DNA to germline. The CDR3 spans 16 residues. Germline V gene data show CDR1 as GITISATS and CDR2 as ISYDGTV (reference sequence). The CDR3 reads CALWEVEKLGKKSKVF. DNA for the CDR3: TGTGCCTTGTGGGAGGTTGAAAAGTTGGGCAAAAAAAGCAAGGTATTT.

Only a few counts were recorded for this clone. The protein held in TCRdb is that of a much larger clone and does not match this DNA's translation at residue 4, likely because of a read error; the protein shown is translated from the DNA. The gene calls are TRGV2 and TRGJ1 or TRGJ2. The J gene, absent from TCRdb, was called here by matching the DNA to germline. The CDR3 is 11 amino acids. The germline CDR1 and CDR2 sequences are EGSNGY and YDSYNSKV. The CDR3 loop reads CATRDGPQKLF. CDR3 coding DNA: TGTGCCACCCGGGACGGGCCACAGAAACTCTTT.

This clone has at least ten counts. This DNA's translation and the protein TCRdb lists, from a much larger clone, do not match at residue 5, likely due to a read error; the protein shown is translated from the DNA. This rearrangement joins TRGV9 to TRGJP. The J gene is absent in TCRdb and was assigned here via DNA matching to germline. V lost 5 bases and J lost 6; bases outside the gene matches: 4. This CDR3 is built from 15 residues. From germline, CDR1 is GITISATS and CDR2 ISYDGTV (reference sequence). CDR3 protein: CALWVRELGKKIKVF. The CDR3 nucleotides read TGTGCCTTGTGGGTGCGAGAGTTGGGCAAAAAAATCAAGGTATTT.

Within the sample, this clone is medium-sized (0.01 to 0.1%). V and J are TRGV9 and TRGJ1 or TRGJ2. TCRdb lists no J gene, so it was determined here by aligning the DNA to germline. This CDR3 has 12 amino acids. Germline CDR1 reads GITISATS; CDR2 reads ISYDGTV (reference sequence). V shed 8 bases and J 3 bases; nucleotides not matched to a gene: 7. CDR3 coding DNA: TGTGCCTTGTTGGATACTTATTATAAGAAACTCTTT. Its protein is CALLDTYYKKLF.

In this sample, this clone turned up a few times. TCRdb's protein for this DNA is that of a much larger clone and differs from the translation at residue 6, likely a read error; the protein shown is the DNA translation. The chain links TRGV9 to TRGJP. The J gene was not available in TCRdb and was assigned here by matching the DNA to germline segments. The CDR3 is 17 amino acids. The germline gives CDR1 GITISATS, CDR2 ISYDGTV (reference sequence). V lost 4 bases to trimming and J lost 7 bases; unmatched junction nucleotides: 10. CDR3 sequence: CALWEVNVELGKKIKVF. Here the CDR3 DNA reads TGTGCCTTGTGGGAAGTGAACGTGGAGTTGGGCAAAAAAATCAAGGTATTT.